The rows below give T cell receptor beta chains drawn from one sample of a study of blood T cell repertoires in COVID-19. Here immunoSEQ multiplex PCR was the method, and the copy in TCRdb shows in-frame clones only, minus some. The sample lists about 130,000 clones, approximately 83% occurring once. The sample taken for sequencing was peripheral blood. Receptors originate from a woman in her fifties or sixties who had recovered from COVID-19. Each CDR3 is given with its conserved first and last residue. A D gene is named only where the DNA matches it firmly. Size is stated for part of the rows, as once, few or many counts, or as a class when the clone is expanded.

V: TRBV4-1; D: .; J: TRBJ2-2; length: 17; size: .; CDR3: CASRVGAIPINTGELFF; DNA: TGCGCCAGCAGAGTAGGGGCCATCCCAATAAACACCGGGGAGCTGTTTTTT
V: TRBV6-6; D: .; J: TRBJ1-3; length: 12; size: .; CDR3: CASNLPLDTIYF; DNA: TGTGCCAGCAACCTCCCGTTAGACACCATATATTTT
V: TRBV2; D: .; J: TRBJ2-1; length: 11; size: .; CDR3: CASSEVSEQFF; DNA: TGTGCCAGCAGTGAAGTCAGTGAGCAGTTCTTC
V: TRBV7-3; D: TRBD2; J: TRBJ2-5; length: 18; size: .; CDR3: CASSLKGRTSGEEETQYF; DNA: TGTGCCAGCAGCTTAAAAGGGAGGACTAGCGGGGAAGAAGAGACCCAGTACTTC
V: TRBV5-6; D: TRBD2; J: TRBJ2-7; length: 14; size: .; CDR3: CASSLRLATYEQYF; DNA: TGTGCCAGCAGCTTGAGACTAGCAACCTACGAGCAGTACTTC
V: TRBV28; D: .; J: TRBJ2-2; length: 15; size: .; CDR3: CASSYQTAIGGELFF; DNA: TGTGCCAGCAGCTACCAGACAGCGATTGGCGGGGAGCTGTTTTTT
V: TRBV6-5; D: .; J: TRBJ2-5; length: 14; size: .; CDR3: CASSFRTGQETQYF; DNA: TGTGCCAGCAGTTTTCGTACGGGGCAAGAGACCCAGTACTTC
V: TRBV7-3; D: TRBD1; J: TRBJ2-6; length: 17; size: few; CDR3: CASSFEQGSPGANVLTF; DNA: TGTGCCAGCAGCTTTGAACAGGGGTCGCCTGGGGCCAACGTCCTGACTTTC
V: TRBV5-1; D: TRBD2; J: TRBJ2-1; length: 15; size: .; CDR3: CASSETSGSYNEQFF; DNA: TGCGCCAGCAGCGAGACTAGCGGGAGCTACAATGAGCAGTTCTTC
V: TRBV5-1; D: .; J: TRBJ2-3; length: 13; size: .; CDR3: CASSLGRPDTQYF; DNA: TGCGCCAGCAGCTTGGGGAGACCAGATACGCAGTATTTT